A single sample gave rise to the 22 T cell receptor beta chains below, sequenced in a study of regulatory T cells in long-lasting Graves disease. The time point is: newly diagnosed GD, antithyroid drugs for less than 3 months. RNA from PBMCs was the source of the TCR library. TCR beta libraries were built with iRepertoire HTBI primers and Arm-PCR of CDR3 regions. TCRdb processed the multiplex PCR reads anew with MiXCR; each CDR3 protein has one entry. The table shows some 450,000 distinct CDR3 sequences, with less than 20% occurring only once. These data were also filed under a second study, of T cells in Graves' hyperthyroidism and ophthalmopathy.

The sequenced sample was peripheral blood mononuclear cells (PBMCs), obtained at new diagnosis, from a patient treated with antithyroid drugs. These receptors originate from a woman in her 30s with Graves disease.

The chain has TRBV10-3 and TRBJ2-7; D not certain. This CDR3 is 12 amino acids long. Germline-derived CDR1 and CDR2 are ENHRY and SYGVKD. Trimming stripped 2 bases from V and 6 bases from J, with 8 bases between. The DNA for the CDR3 is TGTGCCATCAGTGAGAGGCAAAGCGAGCAGTACTTC. Translation gives CAISERQSEQYF.

This clonotype was recorded many times. This chain links TRBV5-1 with TRBJ2-3; the match to TRBD2 covers 12 bases. V dropped 4 bases and J dropped 6; count of bases not matched to a gene: 9. CDR3 length equals 16 residues. Germline V gene sequence: CDR1 SGHRS, CDR2 YFSETQ. The CDR3 region has the DNA TGCGCCAGCAGCATTCGACTAGCGGGAGTTTCGGATACGCAGTATTTT. Translation: CASSIRLAGVSDTQYF. Full variable domain (missing parts from reference TRBV5-1 and TRBJ2-3): KAGVTQTPRYLIKTRGQQVTLSCSPISGHRSVSWYQQTPGQGLQFLFEYFSETQRNKGNFPGRFSGRQFSNSRSEMNVSTLELGDSALYLCASSIRLAGVSDTQYFGPGTRLTVL.

This clonotype was observed a few times. The genes are TRBV27 and TRBJ1-6; D is uncertain. In germline, CDR1 is MNHEY, CDR2 SMNVEV (reference sequence). The CDR3 contains 14 residues. The V and J ends lost 6 bases and 1 base respectively, with 7 bases between them. The CDR3 sequence is CASSGYSYNSPLHF. The CDR3 nucleotides read TGTGCCAGCAGCGGGTATTCCTATAATTCACCCCTCCACTTT.

About this clonotype: A junction end diverges from the germline sequence, so it may reflect a read error. The CDR3 DNA follows: TGTGCCAGCAGCCAAGTGGTTAGCGGGATACGCGGCGGGGAGCCGTTTTTT. Its protein product is CASSQVVSGIRGGEPFF. The genes are TRBV3-1 and TRBJ2-2; TRBD2 matches 8 bases. The CDR3 has 17 amino acids. Germline V CDR1 and CDR2: LGHDT, YNNKEL (reference sequence).

This clonotype was detected only a few times. The chain couples TRBV10-3 to TRBJ1-3, with 7 bases that match TRBD1. The CDR3 sequence is 15 residues long. CDR1 ENHRY and CDR2 SYGVKD come from the germline V gene. The V gene end was trimmed by 6 bases and the J gene end by 4 bases; junction bases not matched to a gene: 9. This chain's CDR3 is CAIRMSRGEGNTIYF. The CDR3 DNA is TGTGCCATCAGGATGTCCAGGGGGGAAGGAAACACCATATATTTT.

This clonotype was observed a few times. The V gene is TRBV20-1, the J gene TRBJ1-3; D is possibly TRBD1 (5 bases). Trimming shortened V by 3 bases and J by 0 bases, and 18 bases separated the two germline ends. The CDR3 has 17 residues. CDR1 and CDR2 (germline): DFQATT, SNEGSKA (reference sequence). CDR3 amino acids: CSAREARGVHSGNTIYF. In nucleotides, the CDR3 is TGCAGTGCTAGGGAAGCTAGGGGAGTTCACTCTGGAAACACCATATATTTT.

This clonotype was detected many times. The chain uses TRBV28 and TRBJ1-5; D not resolved. The CDR3 loop spans 17 amino acids. Trimming shortened V by 4 bases and J by 0 bases, and 16 bases separated the two germline ends. In germline, CDR1 is MDHEN, CDR2 SYDVKM. This CDR3 is CASSSPLESYSNQPQHF. CDR3 nucleotide sequence: TGTGCCAGCAGTTCTCCGCTTGAATCCTATAGCAATCAGCCCCAGCATTTT. The full variable domain, its missing parts supplied by reference TRBV28 and TRBJ1-5, is DVKVTQSSRYLVKRTGEKVFLECVQDMDHENMFWYRQDPGLGLRLIYFSYDVKMKEKGDIPEGYSVSREKKERFSLILESASTNQTSMYLCASSSPLESYSNQPQHFGDGTRLSIL.

The chain uses TRBV11-3 and TRBJ2-1; TRBD2 matches 9 bases. The junction had 7 bases not matched to a gene; V was cut back by 1 base and J by 6 bases. In germline, CDR1 is SGHNT, CDR2 YENEEA. The CDR3 is made up of 16 amino acids. The CDR3 region has the DNA TGTGCCAGCAGCTTAGGCGGGAGGGCCGCCTCCAATGAGCAGTTCTTC. Encoded protein: CASSLGGRAASNEQFF.

V usage is TRBV24-1 and J usage is TRBJ2-1; D not certain. Germline assignment: CDR1 KGHDR and CDR2 SFDVKD. This CDR3 is built from 15 residues. V was trimmed by 5 bases and J by 4 bases, leaving 14 bases between them. The CDR3 sequence: CATSVTGPFYNEQFF. Written as DNA, the CDR3 is TGTGCCACCAGTGTCACGGGCCCCTTTTACAATGAGCAGTTCTTC.

This clonotype was detected ten times or more. V is TRBV7-9 and J is TRBJ1-1, with a tentative D call TRBD1 (5 bases). The V gene lost 8 bases and the J gene lost 0 bases, with 10 bases spanning the gap. Germline CDR1 reads SEHNR; CDR2 reads FQNEAQ (reference sequence). This CDR3 is 13 amino acids long. CDR3 loop: CASQDSLNTEAFF. The DNA of the CDR3 is TGTGCCAGCCAAGACAGCCTGAACACTGAAGCTTTCTTT.

This clonotype was detected ten times or more. The chain uses TRBV2 and TRBJ2-2; TRBD2 matches at 7 bases. The CDR3 sequence is 13 residues long. The germline CDR1 and CDR2 sequences are SNHLY and FYNNEI. J lost 5 bases, V lost 8 bases, and 5 bases had no gene match. The CDR3 here is CASGRAWTGELFF. The CDR3 DNA follows: TGTGCCAGCGGGAGGGCCTGGACCGGGGAGCTGTTTTTT.

This clonotype was recorded at least ten times. J is TRBJ2-3 and V is TRBV3-1; perhaps TRBD2 as D (5 bases). The ends were cut back, 10 bases at V and 6 bases at J, with 14 bases in the middle. The CDR3 sequence is 12 residues long. Germline assignment: CDR1 LGHDT and CDR2 YNNKEL (reference sequence). CDR3 DNA: TGTGCCACCATCGGAGGCGGGGATACGCAGTATTTT. It translates to CATIGGGDTQYF.

This clonotype has ten or more counts. The V and J genes are TRBV7-3 and TRBJ1-1, with D perhaps matching TRBD1 (5 bases). Deletions cut 5 bases from V and 5 bases from J, with 18 bases between. In germline, CDR1 is SGHTA, CDR2 FQGTGA. The CDR3 contains 15 residues. In DNA, the CDR3 is TGTGCCAGCAGCCCCATAGCAGGGCGAGGTACTGAAGCTTTCTTT. It is translated as CASSPIAGRGTEAFF.

This clonotype was detected a few times. This chain connects TRBV5-1 to TRBJ2-3; weak D call: TRBD2 (5 bases). Germline assignment: CDR1 SGHRS and CDR2 YFSETQ. Trimming removed 4 bases at V and 8 bases at J, with 14 bases between. The CDR3 has 13 amino acids. CDR3 sequence reads: CASSPAEGGTQYF. In DNA form, the CDR3 reads TGCGCCAGCAGCCCCGCAGAAGGAGGTACGCAGTATTTT.

In its sample, this clonotype was seen many times. The chain carries TRBV28 and TRBJ2-1; D uncertain. Per the germline V gene, CDR1 is MDHEN and CDR2 is SYDVKM. V was pared by 4 bases and J by 8 bases, with 15 bases between. This CDR3 has 14 residues. In DNA, the CDR3 is TGTGCCAGCAGTTCATATTCGGTCCCCCATGAGCAGTTCTTC. Translating gives CASSSYSVPHEQFF. The full variable domain, with the rest looked up from reference TRBV28 and TRBJ2-1, is DVKVTQSSRYLVKRTGEKVFLECVQDMDHENMFWYRQDPGLGLRLIYFSYDVKMKEKGDIPEGYSVSREKKERFSLILESASTNQTSMYLCASSSYSVPHEQFFGPGTRLTVL.

This clonotype was seen repeatedly, ten times or more. The genes are TRBV3-1 and TRBJ1-4, with 10 positions matching TRBD1. Germline assignment: CDR1 LGHDT and CDR2 YNNKEL (reference sequence). V was pared by 2 bases and J by 4 bases, with 1 base of the junction left unmatched. This CDR3 region has 15 residues. The DNA for the CDR3 is TGTGCCAGCAGCCAACGGGACAGGGGTAATGAAAAACTGTTTTTT. Amino acid sequence: CASSQRDRGNEKLFF. Variable domain in full (rest from reference TRBV3-1 and TRBJ1-4): DTAVSQTPKYLVTQMGNDKSIKCEQNLGHDTMYWYKQDSKKFLKIMFSYNNKELIINETVPNRFSPKSPDKAHLNLHINSLELGDSAVYFCASSQRDRGNEKLFFGSGTQLSVL.

This clonotype was seen many times. This chain joins TRBV2 and TRBJ2-1, with D hard to call. Trimming cost V 8 bases and J 8 bases, with 7 bases left between them. This CDR3 comprises 10 residues. The germline CDR1 and CDR2 sequences are SNHLY and FYNNEI. CDR3 in amino acids: CASASDEQFF. The CDR3 coding sequence is TGTGCCAGCGCCTCAGATGAGCAGTTCTTC.

This chain joins TRBV19 and TRBJ2-1; possible D gene TRBD1, 6 bases. Trimming pared 6 bases from V and 5 bases from J, leaving 14 bases between. The CDR3 extends over 14 amino acids. Per germline, CDR1 LNHDA and CDR2 SQIVND (reference sequence). CDR3 bases: TGTGCCAGTAGCCCTAGGGACATCCACAATGAGCAGTTCTTC. Protein product: CASSPRDIHNEQFF.

The chain joins TRBV12-3 or TRBV12-4 to TRBJ2-3, with 11 bases lining up with TRBD1. The CDR3 contains 16 residues. J lost 4 bases, V lost 6 bases, and 9 bases had no gene match. The CDR3 sequence: CASSVLGQGAPDTQYF. CDR3 DNA sequence: TGTGCCAGCAGCGTTTTAGGACAGGGGGCTCCAGATACGCAGTATTTT.

This clonotype was counted ten times or more. The V and J genes are TRBV20-1 and TRBJ2-1, with TRBD2 matching 8 bases. This CDR3 region has 15 residues. Losses at the gene ends were 3 bases for V and 8 bases for J; bases not matched to a gene: 12. Germline CDR1 DFQATT, CDR2 SNEGSKA (reference sequence). DNA of the CDR3: TGCAGTGCTAGCCCCGGGACTAGGAGAGGCGATGAGCAGTTCTTC. Encoded protein: CSASPGTRRGDEQFF.

This clonotype turned up a few times. V gene TRBV6-1 combines with J gene TRBJ2-1; D unclear. The CDR3 has 12 amino acids. V was trimmed by 6 bases and J by 14 bases, leaving 17 bases between them. Germline lookup yields CDR1 MNHNS and CDR2 SASEGT. In DNA form, the CDR3 reads TGTGCCAGCAGCCCGGGCCCCGCCCGGAAGTTCTTC. The encoded protein is CASSPGPARKFF.

This clonotype has a single count. A much bigger clone sits one base away, suggesting this may be a read error. This is likely a read error, given that the CDR3 carries no conserved phenylalanine or tryptophan at its end. This rearrangement joins TRBV12-3 or TRBV12-4 to TRBJ1-5; no firm D call. There are 11 residues in the CDR3. The V end was cut by 3 bases, the J end by 5 bases, with 2 bases between. CDR3 amino acids: CASSLDQPQHS. CDR3 bases: TGTGCCAGCAGTTTGGATCAGCCCCAGCATTCT.